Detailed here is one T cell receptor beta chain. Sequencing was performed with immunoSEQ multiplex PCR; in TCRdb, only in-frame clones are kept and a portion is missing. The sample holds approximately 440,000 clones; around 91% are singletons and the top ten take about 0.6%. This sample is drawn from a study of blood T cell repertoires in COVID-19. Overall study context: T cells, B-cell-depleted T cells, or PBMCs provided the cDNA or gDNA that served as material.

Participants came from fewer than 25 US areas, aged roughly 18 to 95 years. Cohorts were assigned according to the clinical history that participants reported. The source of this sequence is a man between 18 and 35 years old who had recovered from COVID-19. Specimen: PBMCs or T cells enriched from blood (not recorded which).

The CDR3 region has the DNA TGTGCCAGCAGCCCAGACAGGGGGCTTACCGGGGAGCTGTTTTTT. It yields the protein CASSPDRGLTGELFF. The V and J genes are TRBV7-9 and TRBJ2-2; the match to TRBD1 covers 10 bases. Losses at the gene ends were 5 bases for V and 5 bases for J; bases not matched to a gene: 5. Germline values: CDR1 SEHNR, CDR2 FQNEAQ (reference sequence). The CDR3 consists of 15 residues. The variable domain in full, with the rest retrieved from reference TRBV7-9 and TRBJ2-2, is DTGVSQNPRHKITKRGQNVTFRCDPISEHNRLYWYRQTLGQGPEFLTYFQNEAQLEKSRLLSDRFSAERPKGSFSTLEIQRTEQGDSAMYLCASSPDRGLTGELFFGEGSRLTVL.